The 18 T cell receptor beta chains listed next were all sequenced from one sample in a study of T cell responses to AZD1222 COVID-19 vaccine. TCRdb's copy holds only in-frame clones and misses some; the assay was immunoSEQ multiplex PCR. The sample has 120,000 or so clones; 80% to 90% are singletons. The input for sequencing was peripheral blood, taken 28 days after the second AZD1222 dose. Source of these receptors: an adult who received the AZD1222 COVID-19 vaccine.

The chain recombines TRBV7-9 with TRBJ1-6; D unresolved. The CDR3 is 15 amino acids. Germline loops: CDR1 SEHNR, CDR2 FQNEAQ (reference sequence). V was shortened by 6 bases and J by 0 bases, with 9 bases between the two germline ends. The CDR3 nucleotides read TGTGCCAGCAGTCGAGGGAGCTCCTATAATTCACCCCTCCACTTT. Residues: CASSRGSSYNSPLHF.

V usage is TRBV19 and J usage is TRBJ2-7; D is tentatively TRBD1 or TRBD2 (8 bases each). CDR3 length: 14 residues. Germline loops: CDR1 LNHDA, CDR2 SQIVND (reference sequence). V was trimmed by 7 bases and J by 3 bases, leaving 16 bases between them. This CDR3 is CASTRGGQDYEQYF. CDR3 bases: TGTGCCAGTACCCGGGGGGGACAGGACTACGAGCAGTACTTC.

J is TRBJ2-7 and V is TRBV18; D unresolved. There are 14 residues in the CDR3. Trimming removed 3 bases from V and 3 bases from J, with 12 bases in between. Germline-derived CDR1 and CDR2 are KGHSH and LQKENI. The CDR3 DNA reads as TGTGCCAGCTCACCTTGGGAACAGAACTACGAGCAGTACTTC. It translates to CASSPWEQNYEQYF.

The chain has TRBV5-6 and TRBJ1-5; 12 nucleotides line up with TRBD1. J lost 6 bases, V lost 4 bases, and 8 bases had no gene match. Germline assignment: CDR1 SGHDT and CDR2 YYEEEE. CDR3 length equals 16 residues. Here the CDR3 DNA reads TGTGCCAGCAGCCCCGGGACAGGGGGCGAAGGTCAGCCCCAGCATTTT. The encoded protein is CASSPGTGGEGQPQHF.

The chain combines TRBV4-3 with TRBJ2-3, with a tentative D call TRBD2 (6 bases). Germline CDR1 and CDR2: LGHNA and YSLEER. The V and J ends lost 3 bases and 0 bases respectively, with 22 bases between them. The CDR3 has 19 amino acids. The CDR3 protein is CASSHSWGTRDLSTDTQYF. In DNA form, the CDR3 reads TGCGCCAGCAGCCACTCCTGGGGGACGCGGGACTTAAGCACAGATACGCAGTATTTT.

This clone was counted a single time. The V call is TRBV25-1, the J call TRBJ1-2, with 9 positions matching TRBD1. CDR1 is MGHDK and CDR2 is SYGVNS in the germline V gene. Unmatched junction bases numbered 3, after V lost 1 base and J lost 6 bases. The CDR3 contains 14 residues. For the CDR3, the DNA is TGTGCCAGCAGTGAATCGAGGACAGGGGATGGCTACACCTTC. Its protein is CASSESRTGDGYTF.

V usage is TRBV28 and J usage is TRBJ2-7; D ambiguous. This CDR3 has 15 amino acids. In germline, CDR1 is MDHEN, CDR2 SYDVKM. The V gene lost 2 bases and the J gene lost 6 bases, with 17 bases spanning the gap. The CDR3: CASSLSLLKGGEQYF. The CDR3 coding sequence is TGTGCCAGCAGTTTAAGCCTGCTTAAGGGCGGCGAGCAGTACTTC.

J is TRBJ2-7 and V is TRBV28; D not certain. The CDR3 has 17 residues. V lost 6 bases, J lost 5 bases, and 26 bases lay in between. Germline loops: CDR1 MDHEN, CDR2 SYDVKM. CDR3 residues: CASSPFPRAGNNHEQYF. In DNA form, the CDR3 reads TGTGCCAGCAGCCCTTTCCCCCGGGCAGGAAACAACCACGAGCAGTACTTC.

The CDR3 loop is CASSQRGSFDSPLHF. DNA for the CDR3: TGCGCCAGCAGCCAGAGGGGGAGTTTCGATTCACCCCTCCACTTT. J is TRBJ1-6 and V is TRBV5-1; D may be TRBD1 (6 bases). Germline loops: CDR1 SGHRS, CDR2 YFSETQ. This CDR3 region has 15 residues. V lost 4 bases and J 8 bases, leaving 16 bases between the germline ends.

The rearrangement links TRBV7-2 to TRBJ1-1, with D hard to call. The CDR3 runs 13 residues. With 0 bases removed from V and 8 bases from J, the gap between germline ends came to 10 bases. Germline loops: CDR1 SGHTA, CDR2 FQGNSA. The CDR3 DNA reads TGTGCCAGCAGCTTAGCGGGCAGCCTAGAAGCTTTCTTT. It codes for CASSLAGSLEAFF.

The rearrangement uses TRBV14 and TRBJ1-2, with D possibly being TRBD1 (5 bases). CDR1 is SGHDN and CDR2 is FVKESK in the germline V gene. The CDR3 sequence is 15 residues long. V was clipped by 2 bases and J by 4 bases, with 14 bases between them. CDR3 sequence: CASSQNHRTLYGYTF. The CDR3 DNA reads TGTGCCAGCAGCCAAAATCACAGGACCCTCTATGGCTACACCTTC.

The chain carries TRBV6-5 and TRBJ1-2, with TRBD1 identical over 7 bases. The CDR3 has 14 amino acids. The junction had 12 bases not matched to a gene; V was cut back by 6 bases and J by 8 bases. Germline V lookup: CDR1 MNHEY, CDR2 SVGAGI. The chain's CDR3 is CASSGFEGQQGYTF. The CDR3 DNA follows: TGTGCCAGCAGCGGGTTCGAGGGACAGCAAGGCTACACCTTC.

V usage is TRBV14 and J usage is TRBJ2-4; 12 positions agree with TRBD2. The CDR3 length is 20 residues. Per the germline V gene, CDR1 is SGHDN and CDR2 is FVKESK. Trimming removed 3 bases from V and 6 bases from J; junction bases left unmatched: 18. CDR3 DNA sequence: TGTGCCAGCAGCCAGCTTCCCGGGACTAGCGGGCCCCGGAGAGGAAACATTCAGTACTTC. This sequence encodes CASSQLPGTSGPRRGNIQYF.

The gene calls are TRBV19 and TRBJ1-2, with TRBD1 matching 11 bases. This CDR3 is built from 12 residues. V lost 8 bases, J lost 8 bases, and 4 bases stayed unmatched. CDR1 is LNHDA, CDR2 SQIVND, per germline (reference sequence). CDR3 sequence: CASGQGAWGYTF. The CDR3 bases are TGTGCCAGTGGACAGGGGGCGTGGGGCTACACCTTC.

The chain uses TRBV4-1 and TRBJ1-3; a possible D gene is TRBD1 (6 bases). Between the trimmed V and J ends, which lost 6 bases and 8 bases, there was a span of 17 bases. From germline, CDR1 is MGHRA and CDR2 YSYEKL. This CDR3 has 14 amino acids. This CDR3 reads CASRQQGTRDTIYF. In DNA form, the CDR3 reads TGCGCCAGCAGGCAACAGGGCACTAGGGACACCATATATTTT.

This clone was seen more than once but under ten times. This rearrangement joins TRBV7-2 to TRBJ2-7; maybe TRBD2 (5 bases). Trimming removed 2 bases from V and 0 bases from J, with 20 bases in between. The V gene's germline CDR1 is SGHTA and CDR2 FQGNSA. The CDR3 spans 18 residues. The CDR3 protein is CASSLLASAGRSSYEQYF. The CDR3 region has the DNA TGTGCCAGCAGCTTATTAGCTTCCGCGGGTCGCAGCTCCTACGAGCAGTACTTC.

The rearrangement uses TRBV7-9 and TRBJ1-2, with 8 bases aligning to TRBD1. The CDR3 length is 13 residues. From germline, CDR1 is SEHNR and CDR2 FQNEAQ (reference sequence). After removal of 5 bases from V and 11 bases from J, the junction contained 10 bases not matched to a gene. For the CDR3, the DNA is TGTGCCAGCAGCGGGTCAGGGGGCTTGGCGTACACCTTC. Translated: CASSGSGGLAYTF.

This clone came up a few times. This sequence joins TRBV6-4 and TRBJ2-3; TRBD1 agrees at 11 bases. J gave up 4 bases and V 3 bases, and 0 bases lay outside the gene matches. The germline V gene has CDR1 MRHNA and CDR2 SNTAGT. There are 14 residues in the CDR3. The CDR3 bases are TGTGCCAGCAGTGAGGGACAGGGGGCAGATACGCAGTATTTT. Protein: CASSEGQGADTQYF.